This is a list of T cell receptor beta chains from one sample in a study of response to subunit inactivated influenza vaccine. MiXCR, run by TCRdb on the RT-PCR reads, gives a single entry per CDR3 protein. Of about 650,000 distinct CDR3 sequences in the sample, approximately 15% are singletons; the top ten hold approximately 10%. The sample was PBMCs from blood, taken less than 13 days after vaccination. The receptors here all came from a man aged 50 to 60 who received an inactivated influenza vaccine. The CDR3 runs from the conserved cysteine through the conserved F or W. A D gene is named only where the DNA matches it firmly. The size field is filled for only some rows; it gives once, few, many or a size class.

d_gene	abundance	v_gene	j_gene	CDR3aa	CDR3nt
NA	few	TRBV20-1	TRBJ2-3	CSASGQQGYTDTQYF	TGCAGTGCTAGTGGGCAACAGGGTTATACAGATACGCAGTATTTT
TRBD1	NA	TRBV28	TRBJ1-6	CASSSLRTGRQSPLHF	TGTGCCAGCAGTTCCCTACGGACAGGGAGGCAATCACCCCTCCACTTT
NA	NA	TRBV7-2	TRBJ2-7	CASSLGVHSYEQYF	TGTGCCAGCAGCTTAGGTGTGCATTCCTACGAGCAGTACTTC
NA	few	TRBV24-1	TRBJ2-6	CATSDPRGLSGANVLTF	TGTGCCACCAGTGACCCCAGAGGGCTCTCTGGGGCCAACGTCCTGACTTTC
NA	NA	TRBV4-3	TRBJ2-5	CASSQGPPYQETQYF	TGCGCCAGCAGCCAAGGACCTCCGTACCAAGAGACCCAGTACTTC
TRBD2	few	TRBV13	TRBJ2-3	CASSSRIAGTLPDTQYF	TGTGCCAGCAGCTCACGTATAGCGGGGACCCTCCCAGATACGCAGTATTTT
NA	NA	TRBV11-2	TRBJ2-7	CASSLEQRPSYEQYF	TGTGCCAGCAGCTTAGAGCAGAGACCATCCTACGAGCAGTACTTC
TRBD2	few	TRBV28	TRBJ2-1	CATRGTSGILYYNEQFF	TGTGCCACCCGGGGGACTAGCGGGATTCTTTACTACAATGAGCAGTTCTTC
TRBD2	few	TRBV11-2	TRBJ2-7	CASSSTSGAVLEQYF	TGTGCCAGCAGCTCGACTAGCGGGGCCGTTCTGGAGCAGTACTTC
TRBD2	NA	TRBV7-2	TRBJ2-2	CASSFTSGSRFGELFF	TGTGCCAGCAGCTTCACTAGCGGCAGTCGCTTCGGGGAGCTGTTTTTT
NA	NA	TRBV7-6	TRBJ2-5	CASSLGSRGWETQYF	TGTGCCAGCAGCTTAGGATCCAGGGGTTGGGAGACCCAGTACTTC
NA	NA	TRBV3-1	TRBJ2-1	CASSNGHEQFF	TGTGCCAGCAGCAATGGACATGAGCAGTTCTTC
NA	few	TRBV15	TRBJ2-5	CATSRDLSRGETQYF	TGTGCCACCAGCAGAGATTTATCCAGGGGAGAGACCCAGTACTTC
NA	NA	TRBV20-1	TRBJ2-1	CSARHTVANEQFF	TGCAGTGCTAGGCATACCGTCGCGAATGAGCAGTTCTTC
NA	NA	TRBV7-2	TRBJ1-2	CASSRTEDFGYTF	TGTGCCAGCAGCCGGACGGAAGACTTTGGCTACACCTTC
TRBD1	NA	TRBV27	TRBJ2-5	CASRKTGIETQYF	TGTGCCAGCAGAAAGACAGGGATAGAGACCCAGTACTTC
NA	NA	TRBV21-1	TRBJ1-5	CASSTLGRGSGNQPQHF	TGTGCCAGCAGCACCTTGGGACGCGGATCTGGCAATCAGCCCCAGCATTTT
TRBD2	few	TRBV11-2	TRBJ2-1	CASSLRTSGGSYNEQFF	TGTGCCAGCAGCCTCCGGACTAGCGGGGGTTCCTACAATGAGCAGTTCTTC
TRBD2	many	TRBV18	TRBJ2-7	CASSELAGEGYEQYF	TGTGCCAGCTCGGAGCTAGCGGGAGAAGGGTACGAGCAGTACTTC
TRBD1	NA	TRBV28	TRBJ2-5	CASSPPRDRVETQYF	TGTGCCAGCAGCCCCCCTCGGGACAGGGTAGAGACCCAGTACTTC
NA	few	TRBV11-2	TRBJ2-2	CASSLNLGELFF	TGTGCCAGCAGCTTAAATTTGGGGGAGCTGTTTTTT
NA	few	TRBV7-9	TRBJ2-2	CASSPPAHTGELFF	TGTGCCAGCAGCCCTCCAGCGCACACCGGGGAGCTGTTTTTT
TRBD2	few	TRBV6-1	TRBJ2-1	CASTTSASYNEQFF	TGTGCCAGCACGACTAGCGCCTCCTACAATGAGCAGTTCTTC
NA	NA	TRBV9	TRBJ2-6	CASSVVTIGANVLTF	TGTGCCAGCAGCGTAGTAACTATTGGGGCCAACGTCCTGACTTTC
TRBD1	NA	TRBV3-1	TRBJ1-1	CASSPLGTGARDTEAFF	TGTGCCAGCAGCCCACTCGGAACAGGGGCTAGAGACACTGAAGCTTTCTTT
NA	few	TRBV30	TRBJ2-2	CAWRAEVTGELFF	TGTGCCTGGAGGGCCGAGGTCACCGGGGAGCTGTTTTTT
TRBD1	NA	TRBV5-1	TRBJ1-1	CASTPDRGRTEAFF	TGCGCCAGCACCCCTGACAGGGGGAGGACTGAAGCTTTCTTT
NA	few	TRBV6-6	TRBJ1-2	CASSVGIYGYTF	TGTGCCAGTTCAGTCGGGATCTATGGCTACACCTTC
NA	few	TRBV20-1	TRBJ2-2	CSASITNTGELFF	TGCAGTGCTAGTATAACGAACACCGGGGAGCTGTTTTTT
NA	many	TRBV6-1	TRBJ1-1	CASSRGGYTEAFF	TGTGCCAGCAGCCGGGGGGGGTACACTGAAGCTTTCTTT
NA	few	TRBV19	TRBJ1-1	CASSITVQSEAFF	TGTGCCAGTAGTATTACCGTGCAGTCTGAAGCTTTCTTT
NA	NA	TRBV10-3	TRBJ2-3	CAIMGGLYTDTQSF	TGTGCCATCATGGGCGGGCTATACACAGATACGCAGTCTTTT
NA	NA	TRBV10-3	TRBJ2-7	CAISSDRHSYEQYF	TGTGCCATCAGCAGCGACAGGCACTCCTACGAGCAGTACTTC
NA	few	TRBV12-3/TRBV12-4	TRBJ2-7	CASSFSTGTYEQYF	TGTGCCAGCAGTTTCTCGACTGGAACCTACGAGCAGTACTTC
NA	NA	TRBV6-1	TRBJ1-1	CASSAEGYSITEAFF	TGTGCCAGCAGTGCCGAGGGCTACAGCATCACTGAAGCTTTCTTT
NA	NA	TRBV3-1	TRBJ1-6	CASSPGIGVGSPLHF	TGTGCCAGCAGTCCAGGGATCGGTGTAGGTTCACCCCTCCACTTT
NA	few	TRBV12-3/TRBV12-4	TRBJ1-6	CASSLNGGSPLHF	TGTGCCAGCAGCCTGAACGGGGGTTCACCCCTCCACTTT
NA	NA	TRBV28	TRBJ2-3	CASSLSGQGKTDTQYF	TGTGCCAGCAGTTTAAGTGGCCAGGGGAAGACAGATACGCAGTATTTT
NA	NA	TRBV6-2/TRBV6-3	TRBJ2-1	CASSTPLARFGNEQFF	TGTGCCAGCAGTACCCCATTGGCGCGGTTTGGGAATGAGCAGTTCTTC
TRBD2	NA	TRBV24-1	TRBJ2-3	CATSDLTSGGPDTQYF	TGTGCCACCAGTGATTTGACTAGCGGGGGGCCAGATACGCAGTATTTT
NA	few	TRBV24-1	TRBJ2-3	CATQGGYSTDTQYF	TGTGCCACCCAGGGCGGATATAGCACAGATACGCAGTATTTT
NA	NA	TRBV4-3	TRBJ2-4	CASSQESRLGNIQYF	TGCGCCAGCAGCCAAGAGAGCAGACTCGGGAACATTCAGTACTTC
NA	NA	TRBV29-1	TRBJ2-1	CSVGHRESYNEQFF	TGCAGCGTTGGGCACAGGGAATCCTACAATGAGCAGTTCTTC
TRBD2	NA	TRBV25-1	TRBJ2-3	CASSEPGTTTQDTQYF	TGTGCCAGCAGTGAGCCCGGGACTACCACGCAGGATACGCAGTATTTT
NA	many	TRBV9	TRBJ1-5	CASSVDGQGDQPQHF	TGTGCCAGCAGCGTAGACGGGCAGGGAGATCAGCCCCAGCATTTT